The 8 T cell receptor beta chains below were found in one sample sequenced in a study of long-term antiretroviral therapy in people with HIV (dated by TCRdb to 2022 to 2024). The immunoSEQ hsTCRB v3.0 assay was used at survey level resolution to sequence the TRB variable region. Sourced from immuneACCESS, this table was stored by TCRdb with only in-frame sequences that have V and J called. A share of the clones is absent; for the studies checked, an unresolved V gene accounts for under half, and the remainder has no known explanation. Across this sample there are approximately 10,000 clones, with roughly 77% seen only once. The ten most abundant clones make up 13% of the sample. The specimen comprised unsorted PBMCs, sampled about 3.3 years before starting antiretroviral therapy. The receptors shown here come from a man aged 35 to 55 with HIV.

The DNA for the CDR3 is TGCGCCAGCAGCCAAACCGGGACTAGCGGAGCAAACCAAGAGACCCAGTACTTC. As protein: CASSQTGTSGANQETQYF. This chain links TRBV4-1 with TRBJ2-5, with 11 bases that match TRBD2. With V trimmed by 2 bases and J by 0 bases, 8 bases remained unmatched. CDR1 MGHRA and CDR2 YSYEKL come from the germline V gene. The CDR3 length is 18 residues.

The table lists this clone with a count of one. The genes are TRBV12-1 and TRBJ2-4. TRBV12-1 is tagged as a pseudogene. The CDR3 length is 16 residues. The CDR3 protein is CASSFVMRWERFIQYF. CDR3 in DNA: TGTGCCAGCAGCTTTGTAATGCGCTGGGAAAGGTTCATTCAGTACTTC.

This chain uses TRBV30 with TRBJ1-1, with D possibly matching TRBD1 (6 bases). The germline CDR1 and CDR2 sequences are GTSNPN and SVGIG (reference sequence). Trimming removed 6 bases from V and 4 bases from J, with 12 bases in between. This CDR3 is 12 amino acids long. In nucleotides, the CDR3 is TGTGCCTGCCAGGGGTTTAGCACTGAAGCTTTCTTT. Translated: CACQGFSTEAFF.

The chain links TRBV2 to TRBJ2-3; D not certain. Germline lookup yields CDR1 SNHLY and CDR2 FYNNEI. The V and J ends lost 6 bases and 5 bases respectively, with 15 bases between them. The CDR3 loop spans 14 amino acids. CDR3 in amino acids: CASSEFRGRDTQYF. CDR3 DNA sequence: TGTGCCAGCAGCGAGTTTCGCGGACGAGATACGCAGTATTTT. Full variable domain (remainder filled in from reference TRBV2 and TRBJ2-3): EPEVTQTPSHQVTQMGQEVILRCVPISNHLYFYWYRQILGQKVEFLVSFYNNEISEKSEIFDDQFSVERPDGSNFTLKIRSTKLEDSAMYFCASSEFRGRDTQYFGPGTRLTVL.

The chain is built from TRBV18 and TRBJ2-7; 8 nucleotides line up with TRBD2. V was pared by 2 bases and J by 1 base, with 4 bases of the junction left unmatched. The germline V gene has CDR1 KGHSH and CDR2 LQKENI. The CDR3 covers 15 residues. In nucleotides, the CDR3 is TGTGCCAGCTCACCAGTCAGCGGGAGTTCCTACGAGCAGTACTTC. It codes for CASSPVSGSSYEQYF.

The chain carries TRBV25-1 and TRBJ1-1; no reliable D call. CDR1 is MGHDK, CDR2 SYGVNS, per germline. Trimming pared 1 base from V and 3 bases from J, leaving 3 bases between. The CDR3 spans 12 residues. Written as DNA, the CDR3 is TGTGCCAGCAGTGAATCGTACACTGAAGCTTTCTTT. It encodes CASSESYTEAFF.

This chain joins TRBV6-5 and TRBJ2-7; D unclear. V lost 6 bases to trimming and J lost 1 base, with 10 bases between them. There are 13 residues in the CDR3. CDR1 MNHEY and CDR2 SVGAGI come from the germline V gene. The CDR3 spells CASRETSSYEQYF. The CDR3, as DNA: TGTGCCAGCAGGGAGACCTCGTCCTACGAGCAGTACTTC.

The chain joins TRBV4-2 to TRBJ2-4; 7 bases map to TRBD1. Germline V gene sequence: CDR1 LGHNA, CDR2 YNFKEQ. Trimming at V came to 5 bases and at J to 4 bases, leaving 11 bases not matched to a gene. CDR3 length: 16 amino acids. The CDR3 is CASSFISGTEKNIQYF. The CDR3 nucleotides are TGTGCCAGCAGCTTCATATCCGGGACAGAAAAAAACATTCAGTACTTC.